One sample yielded the 26 T cell receptor beta chains listed below, sequenced in a study of T cell repertoires in cytomegalovirus infection. TCRdb analysed the reads with MiXCR anew, one entry per CDR3 protein. Here the sample spans under 600,000 distinct CDR3 sequences, approximately 15% being singletons. The sample was CD8+ T cells from PBMCs. Receptor source: a human donor in good health (CMV status not recorded). Some clones in this sample may be carry-over from other donors' samples.

Regarding this clonotype: An end of the junction does not agree with germline; a read error may underlie this. This chain links TRBV5-1 with TRBJ2-2, with D tentatively TRBD1 (6 bases). CDR1 and CDR2 (germline): SGHRS, YFSETQ. The CDR3 has 13 amino acids. This chain's CDR3 is CASSLRGTGDLFF. CDR3 sequence (DNA): TGCGCCAGCAGCTTGAGGGGGACCGGGGATCTGTTTTTT.

This clonotype was observed a handful of times. This chain connects TRBV14 to TRBJ2-1; 9 bases line up with TRBD2. The V gene end was trimmed by 1 base and the J gene end by 5 bases; junction bases not matched to a gene: 0. Germline V gives CDR1 SGHDN, CDR2 FVKESK. The CDR3 covers 14 residues. The CDR3 is CASSQGLADNEQFF. CDR3 nucleotides: TGTGCCAGCAGCCAAGGACTAGCGGACAATGAGCAGTTCTTC.

This clonotype was picked up many times. The chain joins TRBV12-3 or TRBV12-4 to TRBJ2-7; D might be TRBD1 or TRBD2, each matching 5 bases. Trimming took off 3 bases at V and 4 bases at J, with 13 bases between the two ends. The CDR3 runs 14 residues. In DNA form, the CDR3 reads TGTGCCAGCAGTTTCTACGGGAAGGGGTACGAGCAGTACTTC. It codes for CASSFYGKGYEQYF.

The chain combines TRBV6-8 with TRBJ2-7, with 10 bases aligning to TRBD1. CDR1 is MNHGY, CDR2 SAAAGT, per germline. The CDR3 contains 13 residues. The CDR3 protein is CVGTGEGSYEQYF. CDR3 bases: TGTGTCGGGACAGGGGAGGGCTCCTACGAGCAGTACTTC.

For this clonotype: This sequence may be a read error, since a much larger clone differs from it by one base. V gene TRBV28 combines with J gene TRBJ2-3, with D perhaps matching TRBD1 (6 bases). Per germline, CDR1 MDHEN and CDR2 SYDVKM. This CDR3 comprises 16 residues. The CDR3 region is CASTARWDISTDKQYF. The CDR3 DNA sequence: TGTGCCAGCACCGCCCGCTGGGACATCAGCACAGATAAGCAGTATTTT.

This clonotype was detected many times. The J gene is TRBJ2-4, the V gene TRBV2; possible D gene TRBD2, 6 bases. Germline V gene sequence: CDR1 SNHLY, CDR2 FYNNEI. This CDR3 is 16 amino acids long. Trimming took off 0 bases at V and 1 base at J, with 10 bases between the two ends. CDR3 nucleotide sequence: TGTGCCAGCAGTGAAGCGCCCCGGGGGGCCAAAAACATTCAGTACTTC. It is translated as CASSEAPRGAKNIQYF.

This clonotype was detected many times. The rearrangement joins TRBV7-9 to TRBJ2-2, with D possibly being TRBD1 (6 bases). The CDR3 runs to 15 residues. Trimming stripped 4 bases from V and 0 bases from J, with 9 bases between. The germline gives CDR1 SEHNR, CDR2 FQNEAQ (reference sequence). CDR3 coding DNA: TGTGCCAGCAGCTCGGGACAAGCGAACACCGGGGAGCTGTTTTTT. The encoded protein is CASSSGQANTGELFF.

The chain couples TRBV2 to TRBJ2-1, with 11 bases identical to TRBD2. Losses at the gene ends were 3 bases for V and 9 bases for J; bases not matched to a gene: 4. This CDR3 is 14 amino acids long. From germline, CDR1 is SNHLY and CDR2 FYNNEI. DNA for the CDR3: TGTGCCAGCAGTGATAGCGGGGGGGCTTTTGAGCAGTTCTTC. It translates to CASSDSGGAFEQFF.

This clonotype has at least ten counts. The chain has TRBV6-1 and TRBJ1-6; D not certain. Trimming took off 1 base at V and 0 bases at J, with 4 bases between the two ends. The CDR3 contains 15 residues. CDR1 is MNHNS, CDR2 SASEGT, per germline. The CDR3 spells CASSEESSYNSPLHF. CDR3 DNA sequence: TGTGCCAGCAGTGAAGAAAGCTCCTATAATTCACCCCTCCACTTT.

This clonotype turned up a few times. V gene TRBV4-2 combines with J gene TRBJ1-5; a possible D gene is TRBD1 (6 bases). The CDR3 runs 13 residues. Germline lookup yields CDR1 LGHNA and CDR2 YNFKEQ. The V gene lost 3 bases and the J gene lost 9 bases, with 12 bases spanning the gap. The CDR3 region is CASSHGTTPPQHF. The DNA of the CDR3 is TGTGCCAGCAGCCACGGGACAACTCCGCCCCAGCATTTT.

The CDR3 spells CASSGGNQETQYF. The DNA for the CDR3 is TGCGCCAGCAGCGGGGGGAACCAAGAGACCCAGTACTTC. The chain joins TRBV4-1 to TRBJ2-5, with D perhaps TRBD2 (6 bases). The germline CDR1 and CDR2 sequences are MGHRA and YSYEKL. The germline V and J ends were trimmed by 5 bases and 0 bases, with 7 bases remaining between them. This CDR3 is 13 amino acids long.

There are many counts of this clonotype. The CDR3 sequence: CASSQEGALNTEAFF. The CDR3 region has the DNA TGCGCCAGCAGCCAAGAAGGGGCCCTGAACACTGAAGCTTTCTTT. V and J are TRBV4-1 and TRBJ1-1; D is perhaps TRBD1 (5 bases). CDR1 and CDR2 from the germline V gene are MGHRA and YSYEKL. This CDR3 region has 15 residues. Trimming cost V 0 bases and J 0 bases, with 8 bases left between them.

The rearrangement joins TRBV4-1 to TRBJ2-1; tentative D call: TRBD2 (5 bases). The CDR3 is 14 amino acids. CDR1 MGHRA and CDR2 YSYEKL come from the germline V gene. Deletions cut 0 bases from V and 6 bases from J, with 9 bases between. The CDR3 nucleotides read TGCGCCAGCAGCCAAGAACGTGGAGGCAATGAGCAGTTCTTC. Translating it yields CASSQERGGNEQFF.

In its sample, this clonotype was seen a few times. The chain couples TRBV9 to TRBJ1-2, with D perhaps matching TRBD1 (6 bases). Germline values: CDR1 SGDLS, CDR2 YYNGEE. Trimming cost V 2 bases and J 0 bases, with 11 bases left between them. This CDR3 is 15 amino acids long. The CDR3 region is CASSVIGTPNYGYTF. In nucleotides, the CDR3 is TGTGCCAGCAGCGTGATCGGGACACCTAACTATGGCTACACCTTC.

Many counts were recorded for this clonotype. This chain joins TRBV12-5 and TRBJ2-1, with 10 bases lining up with TRBD2. The CDR3 loop spans 14 amino acids. Germline CDR1 and CDR2: LGHNT and FRNRAP. With V trimmed by 6 bases and J by 8 bases, 7 bases remained unmatched. The CDR3 sequence: CASGLAGVEDEQFF. CDR3 bases: TGTGCTAGTGGGCTAGCGGGAGTAGAGGATGAGCAGTTCTTC.

This clonotype was picked up a small number of times. J is TRBJ2-7 and V is TRBV20-1; 10 nucleotides align to TRBD2. V dropped 2 bases and J dropped 0; count of bases not matched to a gene: 4. The CDR3 loop spans 15 amino acids. Germline V gene data show CDR1 as DFQATT and CDR2 as SNEGSKA (reference sequence). DNA for the CDR3: TGCAGTGCTAGACCACTAGCGGGGCCCTCCTACGAGCAGTACTTC. Translated: CSARPLAGPSYEQYF.

V is TRBV10-1 and J is TRBJ2-3; D unresolved. The CDR3 is made up of 12 amino acids. CDR1 and CDR2 from the germline V gene are WNHNN and SYGVQD (reference sequence). V was trimmed by 0 bases and J by 5 bases, leaving 3 bases between them. This CDR3 is CASSESEDTQYF. CDR3 in DNA: TGCGCCAGCAGTGAGTCCGAAGATACGCAGTATTTT.

This clonotype was seen ten or more times. V gene TRBV4-1 combines with J gene TRBJ1-2; 7 bases are shared with TRBD1. Germline V CDR1 and CDR2: MGHRA, YSYEKL. The CDR3 has 15 amino acids. The V and J ends lost 4 bases and 0 bases, in that order; junction bases with no gene match: 5. This CDR3 is CASSPGQDSNYGYTF. DNA for the CDR3: TGCGCCAGCAGCCCCGGACAGGATTCTAACTATGGCTACACCTTC.

This clonotype has a count of ten or more. The chain has TRBV7-3 and TRBJ1-2; D might be TRBD1 (6 bases). Germline V CDR1 and CDR2: SGHTA, FQGTGA. The CDR3 covers 13 residues. V lost 5 bases and J 7 bases, leaving 14 bases between the germline ends. The CDR3 protein is CASSQQGLTGYTF. The CDR3 DNA reads as TGTGCCAGCAGCCAACAGGGTTTAACTGGCTACACCTTC.

This chain links TRBV6-5 with TRBJ2-2; D gene ambiguous. V lost 0 bases to trimming and J lost 1 base, with 6 bases between them. Per germline, CDR1 MNHEY and CDR2 SVGAGI. The CDR3 totals 15 residues. The CDR3 is CASSYSIWNTGELFF. In DNA, the CDR3 is TGTGCCAGCAGTTACTCAATCTGGAACACCGGGGAGCTGTTTTTT.

This clonotype was observed a handful of times. The V call is TRBV5-1, the J call TRBJ2-3; no reliable D call. The CDR3 runs 14 residues. CDR1 SGHRS and CDR2 YFSETQ come from the germline V gene. Trimming removed 4 bases at V and 3 bases at J, with 12 bases between. The CDR3 region is CASSPELGTDTQYF. For the CDR3, the DNA is TGCGCCAGCAGCCCCGAGCTAGGAACAGATACGCAGTATTTT.

This clonotype was detected only a few times. The chain carries TRBV5-1 and TRBJ1-1; TRBD1 is a possible D gene (6 bases). Germline V lookup: CDR1 SGHRS, CDR2 YFSETQ. Trimming shortened V by 4 bases and J by 1 base, and 14 bases separated the two germline ends. CDR3 length: 15 residues. The CDR3 DNA follows: TGCGCCAGCAGCCCTTGGACAGACGCGAACACTGAAGCTTTCTTT. Amino acids: CASSPWTDANTEAFF.

This clonotype was detected ten times or more. The chain joins TRBV7-9 to TRBJ1-5; a possible D gene is TRBD1 (6 bases). Germline-derived CDR1 and CDR2 are SEHNR and FQNEAQ (reference sequence). V was trimmed by 1 base and J by 11 bases, leaving 9 bases between them. This CDR3 is built from 12 residues. CDR3 sequence: CASSLDSGAQHF. The CDR3 region has the DNA TGTGCCAGCAGCTTAGATTCAGGGGCCCAGCATTTT.

This chain links TRBV4-2 with TRBJ2-5; no definite D call. The ends were cut back, 0 bases at V and 7 bases at J, with 9 bases in the middle. Germline V lookup: CDR1 LGHNA, CDR2 YNFKEQ. The CDR3 extends over 13 amino acids. The CDR3 bases are TGTGCCAGCAGCCAAGACAACTCAAGGACCCAGTACTTC. Its protein is CASSQDNSRTQYF.

The chain employs TRBV6-4 and TRBJ1-5; 9 bases agree with TRBD1. With 4 bases clipped from V and 2 bases from J, the junction kept 9 bases outside the gene matches. Germline V gene sequence: CDR1 MRHNA, CDR2 SNTAGT. This CDR3 spans 17 amino acids. The CDR3 nucleotides are TGTGCCAGCAGTGTACGGGACAGGGAGCCTCGCAATCAGCCCCAGCATTTT. Translating it yields CASSVRDREPRNQPQHF.

This clonotype was recorded many times. This chain joins TRBV25-1 and TRBJ2-2, with D possibly called TRBD1 or TRBD2 (6 bases each). The V and J ends lost 10 bases and 3 bases respectively, with 12 bases between them. CDR3 length: 13 residues. From germline, CDR1 is MGHDK and CDR2 SYGVNS. CDR3 in DNA: TGTGCCACCGAGGGGGGATACACCGGGGAGCTGTTTTTT. Amino acid sequence: CATEGGYTGELFF.